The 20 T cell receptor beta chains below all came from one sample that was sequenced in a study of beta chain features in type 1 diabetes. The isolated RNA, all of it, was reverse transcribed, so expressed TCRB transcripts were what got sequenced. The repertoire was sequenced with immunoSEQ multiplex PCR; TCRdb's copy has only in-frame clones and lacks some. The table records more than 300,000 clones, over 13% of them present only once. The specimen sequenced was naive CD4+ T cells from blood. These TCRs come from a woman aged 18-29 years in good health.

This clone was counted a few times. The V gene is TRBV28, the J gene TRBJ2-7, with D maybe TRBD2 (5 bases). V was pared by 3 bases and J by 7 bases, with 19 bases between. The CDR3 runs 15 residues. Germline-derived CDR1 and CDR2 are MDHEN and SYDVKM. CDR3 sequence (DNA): TGTGCCAGCAGTTTGGCCTCGGGGTTATGGAGGGAGCAGTACTTC. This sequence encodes CASSLASGLWREQYF.

CDR3 sequence reads: CASREGGNLPEQYF. CDR3 bases: TGTGCCAGTCGGGAGGGGGGCAACTTGCCCGAGCAGTACTTC. The rearrangement uses TRBV6-1 and TRBJ2-7, with 8 bases lining up with TRBD2. The CDR3 extends over 14 amino acids. The V gene's germline CDR1 is MNHNS and CDR2 SASEGT. The V segment lost 9 bases and the J segment 6 bases; nucleotides outside the gene matches: 13.

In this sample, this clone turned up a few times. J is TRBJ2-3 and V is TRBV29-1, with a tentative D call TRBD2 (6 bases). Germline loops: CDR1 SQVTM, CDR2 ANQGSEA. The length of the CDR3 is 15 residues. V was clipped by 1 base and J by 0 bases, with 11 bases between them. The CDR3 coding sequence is TGCAGCGTTGAAGGAGTAGCGGCTAGCACAGATACGCAGTATTTT. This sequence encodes CSVEGVAASTDTQYF.

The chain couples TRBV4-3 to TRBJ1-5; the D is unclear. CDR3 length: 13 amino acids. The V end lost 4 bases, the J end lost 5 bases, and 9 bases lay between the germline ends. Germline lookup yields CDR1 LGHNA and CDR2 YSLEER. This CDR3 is CASSPELHQPQHF. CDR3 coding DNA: TGCGCCAGCAGCCCCGAACTTCATCAGCCCCAGCATTTT.

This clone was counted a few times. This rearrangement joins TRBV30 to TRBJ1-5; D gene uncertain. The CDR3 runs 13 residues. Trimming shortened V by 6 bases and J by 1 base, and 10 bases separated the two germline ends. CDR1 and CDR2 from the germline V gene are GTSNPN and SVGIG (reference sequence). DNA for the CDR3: TGTGCCTGCTCGGGAGGGAGCAATCAGCCCCAGCATTTT. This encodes CACSGGSNQPQHF.

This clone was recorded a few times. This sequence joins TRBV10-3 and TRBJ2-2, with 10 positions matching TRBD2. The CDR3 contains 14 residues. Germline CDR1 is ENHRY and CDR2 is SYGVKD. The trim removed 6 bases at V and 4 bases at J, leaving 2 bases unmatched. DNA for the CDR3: TGTGCCATCAGGGAGCGGGAGGGCACCGGGGAGCTGTTTTTT. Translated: CAIREREGTGELFF.

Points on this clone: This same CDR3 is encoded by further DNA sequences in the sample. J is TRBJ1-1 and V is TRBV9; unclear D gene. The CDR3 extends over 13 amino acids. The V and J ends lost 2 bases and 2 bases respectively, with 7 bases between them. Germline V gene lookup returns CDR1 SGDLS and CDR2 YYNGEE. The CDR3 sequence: CASSVGANTEAFF. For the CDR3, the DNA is TGTGCCAGCAGCGTGGGAGCCAACACTGAAGCTTTCTTT. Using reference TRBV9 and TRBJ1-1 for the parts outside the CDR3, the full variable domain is DSGVTQTPKHLITATGQRVTLRCSPRSGDLSVYWYQQSLDQGLQFLIQYYNGEERAKGNILERFSAQQFPDLHSELNLSSLELGDSALYFCASSVGANTEAFFGQGTRLTVV.

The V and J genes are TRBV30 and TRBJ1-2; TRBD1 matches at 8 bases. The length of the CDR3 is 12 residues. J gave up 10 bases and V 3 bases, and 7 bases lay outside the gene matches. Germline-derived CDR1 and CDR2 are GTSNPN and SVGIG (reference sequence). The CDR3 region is CAWRARQGSYTF. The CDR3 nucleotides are TGTGCCTGGAGAGCCCGACAGGGGTCCTACACCTTC.

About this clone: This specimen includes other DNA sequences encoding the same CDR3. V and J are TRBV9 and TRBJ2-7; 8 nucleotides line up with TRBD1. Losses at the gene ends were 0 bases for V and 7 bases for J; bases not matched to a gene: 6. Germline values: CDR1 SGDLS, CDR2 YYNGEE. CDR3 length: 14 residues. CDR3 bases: TGTGCCAGCAGCGTAGGCCAGGGGGCGCGTGAGCAGTACTTC. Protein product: CASSVGQGAREQYF. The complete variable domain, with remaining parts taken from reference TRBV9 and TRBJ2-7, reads DSGVTQTPKHLITATGQRVTLRCSPRSGDLSVYWYQQSLDQGLQFLIQYYNGEERAKGNILERFSAQQFPDLHSELNLSSLELGDSALYFCASSVGQGAREQYFGPGTRLTVT.

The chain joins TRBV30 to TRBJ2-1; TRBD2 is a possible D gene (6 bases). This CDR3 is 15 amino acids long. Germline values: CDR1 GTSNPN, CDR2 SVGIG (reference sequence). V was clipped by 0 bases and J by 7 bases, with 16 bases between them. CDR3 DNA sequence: TGTGCCTGGAGTGTACTCGCGGGGAGCGGGAATGAGCAGTTCTTC. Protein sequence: CAWSVLAGSGNEQFF.

The CDR3 DNA follows: TGTGCCAGCACAGGACAGGGGAACACCGGGGAGCTGTTTTTT. Translated: CASTGQGNTGELFF. This chain joins TRBV9 and TRBJ2-2; 8 bases line up with TRBD1. Trimming took 6 bases from V and 1 from J; bases not matched to a gene: 2. CDR3 size: 14 residues. Germline V gene sequence: CDR1 SGDLS, CDR2 YYNGEE.

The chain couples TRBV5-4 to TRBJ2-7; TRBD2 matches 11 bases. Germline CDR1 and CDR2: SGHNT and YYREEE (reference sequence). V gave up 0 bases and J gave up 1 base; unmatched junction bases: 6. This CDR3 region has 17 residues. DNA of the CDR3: TGTGCCAGCAGCTTGGCCAAACTAGCGGGGGTATCCTACGAGCAGTACTTC. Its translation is CASSLAKLAGVSYEQYF. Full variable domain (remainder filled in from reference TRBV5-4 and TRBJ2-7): ETGVTQSPTHLIKTRGQQVTLRCSSQSGHNTVSWYQQALGQGPQFIFQYYREEENGRGNFPPRFSGLQFPNYSSELNVNALELDDSALYLCASSLAKLAGVSYEQYFGPGTRLTVT.

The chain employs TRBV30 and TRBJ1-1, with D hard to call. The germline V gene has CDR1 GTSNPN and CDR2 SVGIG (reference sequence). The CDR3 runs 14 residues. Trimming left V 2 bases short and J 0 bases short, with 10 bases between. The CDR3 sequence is CAWSRSVMNTEAFF. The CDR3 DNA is TGTGCCTGGAGTAGGAGCGTTATGAACACTGAAGCTTTCTTT.

CDR3 protein: CASSSGLVNTGELFF. The CDR3 DNA follows: TGTGCCAGCAGCTCGGGACTAGTGAACACCGGGGAGCTGTTTTTT. V is TRBV11-3 and J is TRBJ2-2; 8 bases fit TRBD2. The V gene end was trimmed by 4 bases and the J gene end by 1 base; junction bases not matched to a gene: 2. The CDR3 covers 15 residues. Per germline, CDR1 SGHNT and CDR2 YENEEA.

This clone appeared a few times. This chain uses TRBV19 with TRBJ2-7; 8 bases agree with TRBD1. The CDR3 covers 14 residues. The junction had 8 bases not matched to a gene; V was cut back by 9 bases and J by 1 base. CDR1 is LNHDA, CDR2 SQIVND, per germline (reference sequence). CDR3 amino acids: CASTDRGGSYEQYF. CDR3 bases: TGTGCCAGCACTGACAGGGGCGGGTCCTACGAGCAGTACTTC.

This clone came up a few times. The chain's CDR3 is CAWSVRDSVGNQPQHF. The CDR3 coding sequence is TGTGCCTGGAGTGTTCGAGATTCGGTGGGCAATCAGCCCCAGCATTTT. The chain is built from TRBV30 and TRBJ1-5; D is unresolved. CDR1 and CDR2 from the germline V gene are GTSNPN and SVGIG (reference sequence). Between the trimmed V and J ends, which lost 0 bases and 2 bases, there was a span of 14 bases. The CDR3 is 16 residues long.

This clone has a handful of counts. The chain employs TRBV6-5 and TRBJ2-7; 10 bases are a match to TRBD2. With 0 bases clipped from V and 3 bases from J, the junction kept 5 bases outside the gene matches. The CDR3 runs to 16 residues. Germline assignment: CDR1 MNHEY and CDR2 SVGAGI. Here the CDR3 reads CASSYSYLAGVYEQYF. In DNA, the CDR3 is TGTGCCAGCAGTTACTCGTATCTAGCGGGAGTCTACGAGCAGTACTTC.

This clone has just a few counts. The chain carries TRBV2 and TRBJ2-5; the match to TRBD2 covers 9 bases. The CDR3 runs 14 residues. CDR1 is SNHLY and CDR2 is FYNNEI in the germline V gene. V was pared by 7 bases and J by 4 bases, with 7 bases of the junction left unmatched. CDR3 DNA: TGTGCCAGCACGGCGGGAGGGCCCGGAGAGACCCAGTACTTC. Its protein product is CASTAGGPGETQYF.

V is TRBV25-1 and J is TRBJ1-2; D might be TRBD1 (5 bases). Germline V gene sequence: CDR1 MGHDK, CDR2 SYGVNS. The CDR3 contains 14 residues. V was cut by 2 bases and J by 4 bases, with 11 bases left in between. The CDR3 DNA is TGTGCCAGCAGTGAAGGACGGAGGGGCTATGGCTACACCTTC. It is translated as CASSEGRRGYGYTF.

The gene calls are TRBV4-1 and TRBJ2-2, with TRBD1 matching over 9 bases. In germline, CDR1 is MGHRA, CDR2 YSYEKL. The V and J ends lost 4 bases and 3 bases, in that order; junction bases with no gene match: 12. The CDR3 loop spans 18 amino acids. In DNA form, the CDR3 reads TGCGCCAGCAGCCTCTCCAACCCCGGGACAGGGTACACCGGGGAGCTGTTTTTT. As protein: CASSLSNPGTGYTGELFF.